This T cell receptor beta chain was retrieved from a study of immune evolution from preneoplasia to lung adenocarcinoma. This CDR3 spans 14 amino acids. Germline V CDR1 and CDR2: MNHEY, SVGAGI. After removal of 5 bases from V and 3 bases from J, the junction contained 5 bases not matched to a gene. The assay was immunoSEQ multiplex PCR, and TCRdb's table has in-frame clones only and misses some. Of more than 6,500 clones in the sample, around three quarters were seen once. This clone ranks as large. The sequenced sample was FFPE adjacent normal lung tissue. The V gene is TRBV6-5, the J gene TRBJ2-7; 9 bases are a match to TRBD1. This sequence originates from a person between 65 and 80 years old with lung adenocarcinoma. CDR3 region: CASSAGQGSYEQYF. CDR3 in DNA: TGTGCCAGCAGTGCCGGACAGGGGAGCTACGAGCAGTACTTC.